Listed below are T cell receptor beta chains from one sample, sequenced in a study of CD8 T cells in Susac syndrome. MiXCR was run by TCRdb on the immunoSEQ multiplex PCR reads, yielding one entry per CDR3 protein. The data hold 170,000 or so distinct CDR3 sequences, with roughly 94% observed a single time. The sample was CD4+ T cells from PBMCs. Source of these receptors: a human donor with Susac syndrome. The CDR3 runs from the conserved cysteine through the conserved F or W. Fields, in order: CDR3 protein, CDR3 DNA, J gene, V gene, D gene, clone size. A D gene is named only where the DNA matches it firmly. Expanded clones are given a class, and other clones once, few, many or no size at all.

CDR3: CASSLGLAGGNSYEQYF; DNA: TGTGCCAGCAGTTTGGGACTAGCGGGAGGTAACTCCTACGAGCAGTACTTC; J: TRBJ2-7; V: TRBV6-5; D: TRBD2; size: -
CDR3: CASSARDGNNEQFF; DNA: TGTGCCAGCAGTGCCCGGGACGGAAACAATGAGCAGTTCTTC; J: TRBJ2-1; V: TRBV6-1; D: -; size: -
CDR3: CATSRASTGGMETQYF; DNA: TGTGCCACCAGCAGAGCCTCGACAGGGGGCATGGAGACCCAGTACTTC; J: TRBJ2-5; V: TRBV15; D: TRBD1; size: -
CDR3: CASSQIGLGPYNEQFF; DNA: TGTGCCAGCAGCCAAATAGGACTAGGCCCCTACAATGAGCAGTTCTTC; J: TRBJ2-1; V: TRBV3-1; D: TRBD2; size: -
CDR3: CASSSPSGNNEQFF; DNA: TGTGCCAGCAGCTCTCCTAGCGGCAACAATGAGCAGTTCTTC; J: TRBJ2-1; V: TRBV7-3; D: TRBD2; size: -
CDR3: CASSKTGNRENTEAFF; DNA: TGTGCCAGCAGTAAAACAGGGAACCGGGAGAACACTGAAGCTTTCTTT; J: TRBJ1-1; V: TRBV2; D: -; size: -
CDR3: CASSQRLAGAQDTQYF; DNA: TGTGCCAGCAGTCAGCGACTAGCGGGGGCCCAAGATACGCAGTATTTT; J: TRBJ2-3; V: TRBV12-3/TRBV12-4; D: TRBD2; size: once
CDR3: CASSKREADTQYF; DNA: TGTGCCAGCAGCAAACGGGAGGCAGATACGCAGTATTTT; J: TRBJ2-3; V: TRBV7-3; D: TRBD2; size: once
CDR3: CAISNLAESTDTQYF; DNA: TGTGCCATCAGCAACCTAGCGGAGAGCACAGATACGCAGTATTTT; J: TRBJ2-3; V: TRBV10-3; D: TRBD2; size: few
CDR3: CASRLQGQPQHF; DNA: TGTGCCAGCAGACTACAGGGACAGCCCCAGCATTTT; J: TRBJ1-5; V: TRBV6-2/TRBV6-3; D: -; size: -
CDR3: CASSLGVAGAETQYF; DNA: TGTGCCAGCAGTTTGGGGGTAGCGGGAGCTGAGACCCAGTACTTC; J: TRBJ2-5; V: TRBV28; D: TRBD2; size: -
CDR3: CASSKGQGAVYEQYF; DNA: TGTGCCAGCAGCAAGGGACAGGGGGCGGTCTACGAGCAGTACTTC; J: TRBJ2-7; V: TRBV7-9; D: TRBD1; size: -
CDR3: CASSYSRGKSYNSPLHF; DNA: TGTGCCAGCAGTTACTCCCGGGGTAAATCCTATAATTCACCCCTCCACTTT; J: TRBJ1-6; V: TRBV6-5; D: -; size: -
CDR3: CASSLVEASGQFF; DNA: TGTGCTAGCAGCTTAGTTGAGGCATCCGGGCAGTTCTTC; J: TRBJ2-1; V: TRBV7-7; D: -; size: once
CDR3: CASSQDLTRNEKLFF; DNA: TGTGCCAGCAGCCAAGATTTGACACGTAATGAAAAACTGTTTTTT; J: TRBJ1-4; V: TRBV3-1; D: -; size: -
CDR3: CASSPGGLAFTYEQYF; DNA: TGCGCCAGCAGCCCGGGGGGACTAGCCTTCACCTACGAGCAGTACTTC; J: TRBJ2-7; V: TRBV4-3; D: TRBD2; size: -
CDR3: CASSLGRGTGGAYNEQFF; DNA: TGTGCCAGCAGCTTAGGACGGGGGACAGGCGGAGCCTACAATGAGCAGTTCTTC; J: TRBJ2-1; V: TRBV7-2; D: TRBD1; size: -
CDR3: CASSAPTGYEQYF; DNA: TGTGCCAGTAGTGCGCCGACGGGCTACGAGCAGTACTTC; J: TRBJ2-7; V: TRBV19; D: -; size: -
CDR3: CASRETGGPNTGELFF; DNA: TGCGCCAGCAGGGAGACGGGAGGACCGAACACCGGGGAGCTGTTTTTT; J: TRBJ2-2; V: TRBV5-1; D: TRBD2; size: -
CDR3: CASSYQGRGGGYTF; DNA: TGTGCCAGCAGTTATCAGGGCAGAGGAGGTGGCTACACCTTC; J: TRBJ1-2; V: TRBV6-5; D: -; size: -
CDR3: CASSEGQGYGYTF; DNA: TGTGCCAGCAGTGAAGGTCAGGGGTATGGCTACACCTTC; J: TRBJ1-2; V: TRBV2; D: -; size: -
CDR3: CASSSRPGPSYEQYF; DNA: TGTGCCAGCAGCTCGCGCCCCGGACCTTCCTACGAGCAGTACTTC; J: TRBJ2-7; V: TRBV7-9; D: -; size: -
CDR3: CASSLRTGGIYEQYF; DNA: TGTGCCAGCAGCTTAAGGACAGGGGGCATCTACGAGCAGTACTTC; J: TRBJ2-7; V: TRBV7-9; D: TRBD1; size: -
CDR3: CASSYSGTGVTEAFF; DNA: TGTGCCAGCAGTTACTCGGGGACAGGGGTTACTGAAGCTTTCTTT; J: TRBJ1-1; V: TRBV6-5; D: TRBD1; size: -
CDR3: CSVTGRLSGNTIYF; DNA: TGCAGCGTTACAGGGAGGTTATCTGGAAACACCATATATTTT; J: TRBJ1-3; V: TRBV29-1; D: -; size: -
CDR3: CASRPGQGTMNTEAFF; DNA: TGCGCCAGCAGACCGGGACAGGGGACCATGAACACTGAAGCTTTCTTT; J: TRBJ1-1; V: TRBV5-1; D: TRBD1; size: -
CDR3: CSASRPGTGPRNEQFF; DNA: TGCAGTGCTAGCCGCCCCGGGACAGGGCCTCGGAATGAGCAGTTCTTC; J: TRBJ2-1; V: TRBV20-1; D: TRBD1; size: -
CDR3: CSANLGAGNTEAFF; DNA: TGCAGTGCTAACCTCGGTGCAGGGAACACTGAAGCTTTCTTT; J: TRBJ1-1; V: TRBV20-1; D: -; size: -
CDR3: CASSVAGVNEQYF; DNA: TGTGCCAGCAGCGTAGCTGGGGTGAACGAGCAGTACTTC; J: TRBJ2-7; V: TRBV9; D: -; size: once
CDR3: CASSIEGSNQPQHF; DNA: TGTGCCAGTAGTATAGAGGGTAGCAATCAGCCCCAGCATTTT; J: TRBJ1-5; V: TRBV19; D: -; size: -
CDR3: CASSLGEQETQYF; DNA: TGTGCCAGCAGCTTAGGCGAACAAGAGACCCAGTACTTC; J: TRBJ2-5; V: TRBV7-3; D: -; size: -
CDR3: CASSFSEGTEAFF; DNA: TGCGCCAGCAGCTTTTCCGAGGGCACTGAAGCTTTCTTT; J: TRBJ1-1; V: TRBV5-1; D: -; size: -
CDR3: CASSTLSGTNTGELFF; DNA: TGTGCCAGCAGCACACTTAGCGGGACGAACACCGGGGAGCTGTTTTTT; J: TRBJ2-2; V: TRBV7-7; D: TRBD2; size: -